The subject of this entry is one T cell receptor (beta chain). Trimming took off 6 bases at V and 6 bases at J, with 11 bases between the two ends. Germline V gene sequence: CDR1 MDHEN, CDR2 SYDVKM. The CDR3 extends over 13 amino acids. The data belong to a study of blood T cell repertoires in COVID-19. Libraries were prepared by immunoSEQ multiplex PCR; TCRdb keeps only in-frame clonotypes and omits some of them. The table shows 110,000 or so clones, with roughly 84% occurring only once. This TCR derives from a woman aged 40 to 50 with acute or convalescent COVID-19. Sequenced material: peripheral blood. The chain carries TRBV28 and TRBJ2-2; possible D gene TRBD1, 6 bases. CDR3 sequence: CASSRDTPGELFF. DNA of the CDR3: TGTGCCAGCAGCCGGGACACTCCCGGGGAGCTGTTTTTT.